This T cell receptor beta chain was obtained from a study of Graves' ophthalmopathy and Graves' hyperthyroidism. Between the trimmed V and J ends, which lost 7 bases and 2 bases, there was a span of 15 bases. CDR1 is SQVTM and CDR2 is ANQGSEA in the germline V gene. The CDR3 contains 13 residues. RNA transcripts yielded amplified TCR beta CDR3 regions. Second-round multiplex PCR came after a first-round RT-PCR that employed HTBI primers. TCRdb redid the calling of the multiplex PCR reads with MiXCR, one entry per CDR3 protein. This sample carries about 210,000 distinct CDR3 sequences, 25% to 30% of them seen once, and the ten largest clones take 9.1%. The table lists this clonotype with many counts.

Sequenced: peripheral blood. This TCR derives from a man between 50 and 59 years old with Graves' ophthalmopathy. The chain has TRBV29-1 and TRBJ2-7; no reliable D call. CDR3 protein: CSAARPNTYEQYF. As DNA, the CDR3 is TGCAGCGCTGCCCGACCAAACACCTACGAGCAGTACTTC.